These 6 T cell receptor beta chains originate from one sample sequenced in a study of identical twins. From the 5' RACE reads, TCRdb called clonotypes with MiXCR, one entry per CDR3 protein. The sample carries fewer than 350,000 distinct CDR3 sequences, roughly 8.6% recorded once. This sample also belongs to another study, concerning yellow fever vaccine responses in identical twins.

The sample comprised memory (CD45RO+) T cells sorted from blood. The receptors shown here come from a woman aged 18-29 years in good health.

The V and J genes are TRBV6-1 and TRBJ2-3; the D is unclear. The CDR3 sequence is 13 residues long. Germline CDR1 and CDR2: MNHNS and SASEGT. The V gene lost 7 bases and the J gene lost 2 bases, with 10 bases spanning the gap. CDR3 protein: CASIGGDTDTQYF. The CDR3 nucleotides read TGTGCCAGCATCGGTGGGGACACAGATACGCAGTATTTT.

The sample holds many counts of this clonotype. V is TRBV5-1 and J is TRBJ2-2, with a weak D call TRBD1 (5 bases). Trimming shortened V by 0 bases and J by 1 base, and 7 bases separated the two germline ends. The CDR3 covers 15 residues. Germline V lookup: CDR1 SGHRS, CDR2 YFSETQ. DNA of the CDR3: TGCGCCAGCAGCTTGGATAGGGGGAACACCGGGGAGCTGTTTTTT. Its protein product is CASSLDRGNTGELFF. The full variable domain, rest sourced from reference TRBV5-1 and TRBJ2-2, is KAGVTQTPRYLIKTRGQQVTLSCSPISGHRSVSWYQQTPGQGLQFLFEYFSETQRNKGNFPGRFSGRQFSNSRSEMNVSTLELGDSALYLCASSLDRGNTGELFFGEGSRLTVL.

This chain links TRBV6-5 with TRBJ1-5; TRBD1 might be the D (5 bases). This CDR3 comprises 14 residues. V dropped 2 bases and J dropped 6 bases, with 11 bases sitting between them. Looked up from germline, CDR1 is MNHEY and CDR2 is SVGAGI. CDR3 residues: CASSYVAGSQPQHF. The CDR3 bases are TGTGCCAGCAGTTACGTGGCAGGGAGTCAGCCCCAGCATTTT.

This rearrangement joins TRBV14 to TRBJ2-1; 8 positions agree with TRBD2. With 0 bases clipped from V and 6 bases from J, the junction kept 4 bases outside the gene matches. The CDR3 covers 15 residues. The germline gives CDR1 SGHDN, CDR2 FVKESK. The CDR3 protein is CASSQELAGRNEQFF. For the CDR3, the DNA is TGTGCCAGCAGCCAAGAGCTAGCGGGTCGCAATGAGCAGTTCTTC.

In its sample, this clonotype was seen many times. The V and J genes are TRBV20-1 and TRBJ2-1, with D perhaps matching TRBD2 (6 bases). The V gene lost 6 bases and the J gene lost 8 bases, with 17 bases spanning the gap. Germline V gene data show CDR1 as DFQATT and CDR2 as SNEGSKA (reference sequence). The CDR3 is 13 residues long. CDR3 nucleotides: TGCAGTGCAACTACGGGACTGTCTGATGAGCAGTTCTTC. It yields the protein CSATTGLSDEQFF.

In this sample, this clonotype turned up many times. The CDR3 protein is CASSYWRDSNQPQHF. CDR3 DNA: TGTGCCAGCAGTTACTGGAGAGATAGCAATCAGCCCCAGCATTTT. The V and J genes are TRBV6-2 or TRBV6-3 and TRBJ1-5; D gene ambiguous. This CDR3 has 15 residues. V lost 1 base and J lost 0, with 7 bases in between. Germline assignment: CDR1 MNHEY and CDR2 SVGEGT.